This record concerns one T cell receptor beta chain sequence. Its antigen is unknown. These data belong to a study of blood T cells in healthy people across ages. Study-level results: Per-million-T-cell TCR beta diversity fell roughly linearly with age. TCR beta diversity correlated strongly with naive T cell percentage.

Isolating PBMCs gave at least 7 million of these cells per sample. A second PCR, run for about 7 to 11 cycles, used a sample-barcoded 5' primer plus a J-beta primer mix. A tag from a template-switch adaptor with 12 random nucleotides marked each cDNA molecule. MiXCR, run by TCRdb on the 5' RACE reads, gives a single entry per CDR3 protein. The table lists approximately 1,000,000 distinct CDR3 sequences, roughly two fifths of them singletons, with about 12% in the top ten. There are 15 residues in the CDR3. Unmatched junction bases numbered 8, after V lost 2 bases and J lost 4 bases. Germline V lookup: CDR1 SGHRS, CDR2 YFSETQ.

This TCR derives from a man between 18 and 29 years old in good health. The gene calls are TRBV5-1 and TRBJ1-2, with TRBD1 matching over 7 bases. Sequences were obtained from blood. This CDR3 is CASSLGQEGSYGYTF. The CDR3 nucleotides are TGCGCCAGCAGCTTAGGACAGGAAGGGAGCTATGGCTACACCTTC. Combining the CDR3 with reference TRBV5-1 and TRBJ1-2 gives the whole variable domain KAGVTQTPRYLIKTRGQQVTLSCSPISGHRSVSWYQQTPGQGLQFLFEYFSETQRNKGNFPGRFSGRQFSNSRSEMNVSTLELGDSALYLCASSLGQEGSYGYTFGSGTRLTVV.